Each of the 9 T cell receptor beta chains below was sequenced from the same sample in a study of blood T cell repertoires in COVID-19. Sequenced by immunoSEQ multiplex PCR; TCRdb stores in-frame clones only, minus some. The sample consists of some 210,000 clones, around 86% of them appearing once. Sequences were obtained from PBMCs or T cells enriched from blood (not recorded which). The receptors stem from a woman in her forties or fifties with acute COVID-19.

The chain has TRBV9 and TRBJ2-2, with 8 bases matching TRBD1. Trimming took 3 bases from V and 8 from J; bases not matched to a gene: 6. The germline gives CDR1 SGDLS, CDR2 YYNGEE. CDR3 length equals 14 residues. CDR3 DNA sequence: TGTGCCAGCAGCGGGGATGACAGGGGTGGGGAGCTGTTTTTT. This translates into CASSGDDRGGELFF.

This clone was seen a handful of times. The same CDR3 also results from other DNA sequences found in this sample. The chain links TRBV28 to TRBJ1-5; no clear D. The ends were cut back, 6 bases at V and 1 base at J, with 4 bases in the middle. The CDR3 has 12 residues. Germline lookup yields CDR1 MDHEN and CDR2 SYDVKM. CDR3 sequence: CASRSSNQPQHF. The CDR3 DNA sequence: TGTGCCAGCAGGAGCAGCAATCAGCCCCAGCATTTT.

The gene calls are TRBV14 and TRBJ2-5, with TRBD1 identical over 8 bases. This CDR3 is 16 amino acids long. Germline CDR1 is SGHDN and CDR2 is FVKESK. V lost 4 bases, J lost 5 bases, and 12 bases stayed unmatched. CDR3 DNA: TGTGCCAGCAGCCTGAGACAGGGGTTTACGTGGGAGACCCAGTACTTC. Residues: CASSLRQGFTWETQYF. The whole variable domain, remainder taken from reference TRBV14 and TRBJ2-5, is EAGVTQFPSHSVIEKGQTVTLRCDPISGHDNLYWYRRVMGKEIKFLLHFVKESKQDESGMPNNRFLAERTGGTYSTLKVQPAELEDSGVYFCASSLRQGFTWETQYFGPGTRLLVL.

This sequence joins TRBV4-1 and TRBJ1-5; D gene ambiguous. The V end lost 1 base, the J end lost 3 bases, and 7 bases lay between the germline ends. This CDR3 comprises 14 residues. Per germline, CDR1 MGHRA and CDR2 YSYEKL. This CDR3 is CASSQVGDNQPQHF. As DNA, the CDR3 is TGCGCCAGCAGCCAAGTGGGAGACAATCAGCCCCAGCATTTT.

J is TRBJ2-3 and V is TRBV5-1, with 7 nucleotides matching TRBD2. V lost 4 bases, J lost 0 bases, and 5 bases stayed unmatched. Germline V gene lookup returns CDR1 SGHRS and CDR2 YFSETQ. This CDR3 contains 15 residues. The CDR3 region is CASSSLGGSTDTQYF. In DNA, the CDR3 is TGCGCCAGCAGCAGCCTGGGGGGGAGCACAGATACGCAGTATTTT.

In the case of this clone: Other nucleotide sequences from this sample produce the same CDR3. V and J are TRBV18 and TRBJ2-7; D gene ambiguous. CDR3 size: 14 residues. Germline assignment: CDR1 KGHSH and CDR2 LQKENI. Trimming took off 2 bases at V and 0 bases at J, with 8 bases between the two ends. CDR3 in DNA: TGTGCCAGCTCACCAGGTACGGTCTCCTACGAGCAGTACTTC. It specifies CASSPGTVSYEQYF.

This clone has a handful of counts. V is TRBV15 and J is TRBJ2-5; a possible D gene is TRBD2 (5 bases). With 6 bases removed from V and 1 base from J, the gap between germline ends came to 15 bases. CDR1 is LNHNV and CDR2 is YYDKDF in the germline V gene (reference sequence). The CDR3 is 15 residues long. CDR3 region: CATSPSPLAQETQYF. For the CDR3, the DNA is TGTGCCACCAGTCCTTCACCTCTAGCCCAAGAGACCCAGTACTTC.

In DNA, the CDR3 is TGTGCCAGCTCACCACCGGGACTAGCGGGCTACAATGAGCAGTTCTTC. Its protein product is CASSPPGLAGYNEQFF. The V gene is TRBV18, the J gene TRBJ2-1, with 12 nucleotides matching TRBD2. CDR3 size: 16 residues. After removal of 0 bases from V and 3 bases from J, the junction contained 0 bases not matched to a gene. Germline assignment: CDR1 KGHSH and CDR2 LQKENI.

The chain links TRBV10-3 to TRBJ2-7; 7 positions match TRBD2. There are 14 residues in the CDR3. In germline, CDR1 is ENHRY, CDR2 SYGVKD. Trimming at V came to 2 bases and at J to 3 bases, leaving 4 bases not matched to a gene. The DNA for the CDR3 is TGTGCCATCAGTGAGGGGGCGGGAGACTACGAGCAGTACTTC. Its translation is CAISEGAGDYEQYF.